This T cell receptor beta chain derives from a study of beta chain features in type 1 diabetes. The sample holds a few counts of this clone. Its antigen is currently unknown. At the DNA level, this CDR3 is encoded by other sequences in the same sample as well. The study reverse transcribed the entire isolated RNA, so it sequenced expressed TCRB transcripts. The repertoire was sequenced with immunoSEQ multiplex PCR; TCRdb's copy has only in-frame clones and lacks some. The repertoire has about 360,000 clones, around an eighth of them found once; the top ten carry around 0.015%. Deletions cut 0 bases from V and 7 bases from J, with 10 bases between. The CDR3 has 15 amino acids. The germline CDR1 and CDR2 sequences are MNHEY and SVGAGI. Overall study findings and caveats: Within patients, naive, central memory and Treg TCRB repertoires seemed more similar than within healthy donors.

Cells sorted by CD45RO/CCR7/CD25/CD127/CD95/CD27 comprised CD4+ naive, central memory, regulatory and stem cell-like memory cells. Specimen: naive CD4+ T cells from blood. V usage is TRBV6-5 and J usage is TRBJ1-6; tentatively, D is TRBD1 (6 bases). This clonotype was sampled from a man aged 18 to 29 in good health. CDR3 protein: CASSYSGQGNSPLHF. The CDR3 nucleotides read TGTGCCAGCAGTTACTCGGGGCAGGGGAATTCACCCCTCCACTTT.